This T cell receptor (beta chain) was identified during a study of cytomegalovirus exposure and HLA in healthy donors. Study summary: Of some 400 genotyped donors, roughly 80% grouped in the Caucasian-associated ancestry cluster. General study results and limits: Cytomegalovirus-associated status was assigned to around 160 TCR beta chains.

Amplification used 60 Vbeta primers and 13 Jbeta primers. Method: immunoSEQ multiplex PCR; TCRdb's copy keeps in-frame clones and lacks some. The sample holds 130,000 to 150,000 clones; 75% to 90% are singletons and the top ten take roughly 2.9%. Germline CDR1 is SEHNR and CDR2 is FQNEAQ (reference sequence). CDR3 length equals 16 residues. About this clone: Antigen: not known. The junction and the germline gene differ at one end; a read error may be behind it.

The chain carries TRBV7-9 and TRBJ1-1; 12 bases fit TRBD1. The sequencing sample was made of PBMCs. The receptor's source is a woman between 25 and 40 years old in good health and CMV-seronegative. The CDR3, as DNA: TGTTCCAGCAGCTATCACCGGGACAGGGGGCGAACTGAAGCTTTCTTT. Translation gives CSSSYHRDRGRTEAFF.